This TCR beta chain was captured in a study of blood T cell repertoires in COVID-19. Study details: The samples span acute and convalescent COVID-19 from the United States, Italy and Spain. PBMCs, B-cell-depleted T cells, or T cells provided the cDNA or gDNA that made up the material.

Profiling relied on immunoSEQ multiplex PCR, and the TCRdb table lists in-frame clones only, not all of them. The sample carries about 480,000 clones, roughly nine tenths recorded once. Participants were aged about 18 to 95 years, lived in about two dozen US areas, and enrolled virtually. Cohort 3 recovered donors had two negative PCRs, clearance, or symptom resolution. This receptor was identified in a woman aged 60 to 75 who had recovered from COVID-19. Input material: PBMCs or T cells enriched from blood (not recorded which).

CDR3 residues: CASRSSGTLRAYF. As DNA, the CDR3 is TGTGCCAGCAGATCCTCGGGGACTCTTAGGGCGTACTTC. J is TRBJ2-5 and V is TRBV11-2, with D possibly matching TRBD2 (6 bases). Trimming shortened V by 6 bases and J by 13 bases, and 21 bases separated the two germline ends. The CDR3 is made up of 13 amino acids. Germline assignment: CDR1 SGHAT and CDR2 FQNNGV.